A selection of T cell receptor beta chains follows, all from one sample in a study of T cell responses to AZD1222 COVID-19 vaccine. The protocol was immunoSEQ multiplex PCR, while the TCRdb copy is restricted to in-frame clones and leaves out a portion. The sample holds 200,000 or so clones, about 91% seen once. The material was peripheral blood, obtained on day 0 of AZD1222 vaccination. The receptors originated from an adult in good health. Each CDR3 is given without its conserved first and last residue. Each record gives: V gene, clone size, J gene, CDR3 length, D gene, CDR3 protein. A D gene is named only where the DNA matches it firmly. Expanded clones are given a class, and other clones once, few, many or no size at all.

TRBV6-1	NA	TRBJ1-1	12	NA	ASSDEGRDTEAF
TRBV9	once	TRBJ1-3	15	NA	ASSVEGAGISGNTIY
TRBV7-3	once	TRBJ2-3	11	NA	ASSLGATDTQY
TRBV5-5	NA	TRBJ2-7	11	TRBD1	ASSWTGGYEQY
TRBV6-5	NA	TRBJ2-2	14	NA	ASSYSIQRATGELF
TRBV28	NA	TRBJ1-4	17	NA	ASSSVWVDRTVTNEKLF
TRBV3-1/TRBV3-2	once	TRBJ1-2	12	NA	ASSPGAPNYGYT
TRBV5-1	NA	TRBJ1-2	14	NA	ASSLRHRDSNYGYT
TRBV19	NA	TRBJ1-4	13	NA	ASSIRGRTNEKLF
TRBV28	NA	TRBJ2-7	14	TRBD1	ASSPRRGLLSYEQY
TRBV4-1	NA	TRBJ1-2	16	NA	ASSQDHNDRLTNYGYT
TRBV27	few	TRBJ1-2	13	TRBD1	ASRPDRQGLYGYT
TRBV7-3	NA	TRBJ2-7	11	NA	ASSLLDSREQY
TRBV19	NA	TRBJ1-1	14	NA	ASRMTVTPDDTEAF
TRBV18	NA	TRBJ1-1	13	NA	ASSSIPGVGTEAF
TRBV4-3	NA	TRBJ1-2	12	NA	ASSRGQRNYGYT
TRBV5-8	NA	TRBJ2-1	13	NA	ASSLGGLEGDEQF
TRBV12-3/TRBV12-4	NA	TRBJ2-1	10	NA	ASSLRDSRRF
TRBV12-3/TRBV12-4	NA	TRBJ2-7	10	NA	ASSHTGNEQY
TRBV5-1	NA	TRBJ2-7	12	NA	ASRVTPSNYEQY
TRBV28	NA	TRBJ2-7	13	NA	ASSSPGTSTYEQY
TRBV7-2	NA	TRBJ2-6	15	NA	ASSLIGADSGANVLT
TRBV6-4	NA	TRBJ2-1	13	TRBD2	ASSVTSGGANEQF
TRBV5-4	NA	TRBJ2-7	13	TRBD1	ASRSAGTGDYEQY
TRBV19	NA	TRBJ1-6	12	NA	ASSIRAYNSPLH
TRBV7-9	few	TRBJ1-2	12	NA	ASSLVPGARGYT
TRBV28	NA	TRBJ2-7	8	NA	ASGNYEQY
TRBV2	NA	TRBJ1-1	13	NA	ASRPRKGVNTEAF
TRBV4-1	few	TRBJ1-2	16	TRBD1	ASSQDGVGQGPYYGYT
TRBV11-2	NA	TRBJ2-6	17	TRBD1	ASSLDHRGPLSGANVLT
TRBV6-2/TRBV6-3	NA	TRBJ1-5	15	NA	ASSYPLGQGSRQPQH
TRBV19	once	TRBJ2-1	11	NA	ASIGGVDNEQF
TRBV4-1	NA	TRBJ2-3	13	NA	ASRSQGSLTDTQY
TRBV19	NA	TRBJ1-2	12	NA	ASIPGPTIHGYT
TRBV2	NA	TRBJ1-2	12	TRBD1	ASIIRQGNYGYT
TRBV4-1	NA	TRBJ1-6	12	TRBD1	ASSRGQGGSPLH
TRBV2	NA	TRBJ1-1	9	NA	ASSPSVEAF
TRBV28	NA	TRBJ1-2	12	NA	ASSFGQGGYGYT
TRBV2	NA	TRBJ1-1	10	TRBD1	ASSRDRAEAF
TRBV3-1/TRBV3-2	NA	TRBJ1-6	10	NA	ASSQENSPLH
TRBV9	NA	TRBJ1-3	12	NA	ASSGGTGRNTIY
TRBV29-1	NA	TRBJ1-2	10	NA	SSEEGDYGYT
TRBV5-1	NA	TRBJ1-4	12	TRBD1	ASSPQRQGEKLF
TRBV19	once	TRBJ1-5	11	NA	ASSMEGDEPQH
TRBV5-1	NA	TRBJ2-3	14	TRBD1	ASSLVGQASTDTQY